This T cell receptor (beta chain) was found in a study of CD8+ T cells in alopecia areata. Across the study: Tofacitinib administration to treated patients was oral, at 5 to 10 mg twice daily.

This CDR3 contains 17 residues. J was trimmed by 1 base and V by 2 bases; bases with no gene match: 9. Germline lookup yields CDR1 SEHNR and CDR2 FQNEAQ (reference sequence). Extraction of RNA preceded its reverse transcription into cDNA, which served as the sequencing template. Profiled with immunoSEQ multiplex PCR; TCRdb holds only in-frame clones, not every one. The data show about 160,000 clones, 50% to 70% seen once. As for treatment: oral pan-JAK inhibitor, 5-10 mg twice daily. Study findings and constraints: Lesional scalp displayed greater clonality than normal scalp, most notably in alopecia totalis/universalis. Researchers say the link of baseline CD8+ expansion to response remains uncertain, with one nonresponder. Expanded CD8+ clones among the top 100, and scalp clonality, were significantly decreased by tofacitinib.

Points on this clone: Its antigen remains unidentified.

This clonotype was obtained from a human donor with alopecia areata. The source was CD4+ T cells sorted from blood, collected at week 4, from a patient treated with tofacitinib. V usage is TRBV7-9 and J usage is TRBJ1-1, with 8 bases aligning to TRBD1. The CDR3 coding sequence is TGTGCCAGCAGCTTAACCGCAGGGGGCGACCCGAACACTGAAGCTTTCTTT. Amino acid sequence: CASSLTAGGDPNTEAFF.